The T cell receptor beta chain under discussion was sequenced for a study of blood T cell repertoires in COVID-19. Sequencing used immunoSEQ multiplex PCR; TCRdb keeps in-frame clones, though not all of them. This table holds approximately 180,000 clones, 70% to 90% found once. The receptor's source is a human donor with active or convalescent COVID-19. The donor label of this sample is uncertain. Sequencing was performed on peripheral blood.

The CDR3 DNA follows: TGCGCCAGCAGCGCCGGGACAGTACTCACAGATACGCAGTATTTT. Translation gives CASSAGTVLTDTQYF. The chain employs TRBV5-1 and TRBJ2-3; 7 bases line up with TRBD1. V shed 4 bases and J 2 bases; nucleotides not matched to a gene: 7. Germline CDR1 reads SGHRS; CDR2 reads YFSETQ. This CDR3 contains 15 residues. Variable domain in full (rest from reference TRBV5-1 and TRBJ2-3): KAGVTQTPRYLIKTRGQQVTLSCSPISGHRSVSWYQQTPGQGLQFLFEYFSETQRNKGNFPGRFSGRQFSNSRSEMNVSTLELGDSALYLCASSAGTVLTDTQYFGPGTRLTVL.